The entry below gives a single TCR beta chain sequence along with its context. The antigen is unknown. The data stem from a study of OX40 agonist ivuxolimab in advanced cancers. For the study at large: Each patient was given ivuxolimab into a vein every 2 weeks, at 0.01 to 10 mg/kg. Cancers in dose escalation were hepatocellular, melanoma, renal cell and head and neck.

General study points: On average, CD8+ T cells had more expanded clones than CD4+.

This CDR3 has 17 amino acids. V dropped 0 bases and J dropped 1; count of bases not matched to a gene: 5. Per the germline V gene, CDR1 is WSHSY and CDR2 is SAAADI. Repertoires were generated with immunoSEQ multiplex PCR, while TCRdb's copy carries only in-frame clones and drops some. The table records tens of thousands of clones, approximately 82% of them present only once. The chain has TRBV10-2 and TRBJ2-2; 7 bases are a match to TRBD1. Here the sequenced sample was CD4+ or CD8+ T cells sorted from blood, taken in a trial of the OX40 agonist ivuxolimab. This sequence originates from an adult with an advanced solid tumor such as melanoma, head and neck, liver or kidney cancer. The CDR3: CASSESGTVRNTGELFF. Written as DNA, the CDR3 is TGCGCCAGCAGTGAGTCTGGGACAGTTCGGAACACCGGGGAGCTGTTTTTT.